This T cell receptor beta chain emerged from a study of blood T cell repertoires in COVID-19. Across the study: Italy, Spain and the United States were the sources of the convalescent and acute COVID-19 samples. From T cells, B-cell-depleted T cells, or PBMCs came the material, which was cDNA or gDNA.

Germline values: CDR1 SGHVS, CDR2 FNYEAQ. Trimming left V 5 bases short and J 6 bases short, with 31 bases between. The CDR3 is 19 residues long. In the original processing: From reference gene primer amplification, estimates of nucleated cell counts were derived. Method: immunoSEQ multiplex PCR; TCRdb's copy keeps in-frame clones and lacks some. V, J and clone size are taken as reported in that table, and D and trimming were inferred from the DNA itself. Here the sample spans 60,000 to 70,000 clones, over 75% being singletons. This receptor was identified in a man aged 45-60 years with acute or convalescent COVID-19. This chain links TRBV7-6 with TRBJ2-5; possible D gene TRBD1, 7 bases. The sample consisted of peripheral blood. The CDR3 reads CASSPMAPGGTEFLKTQYF. As DNA, the CDR3 is TGTGCCAGCAGCCCTATGGCACCAGGAGGGACAGAGTTTTTGAAGACCCAGTACTTC.